The text below deals with one T cell receptor beta chain. The data derive from a study of blood T cells in healthy people across ages. Germline assignment: CDR1 SGHTA and CDR2 FQGTGA. CDR3 length equals 13 residues. J gave up 15 bases and V 2 bases, and 7 bases lay outside the gene matches. For the second PCR, which ran for roughly 6 to 11 cycles, a sample-barcoded 5' primer and a J-beta primer mix were used. TCRdb processed the 5' RACE reads anew with MiXCR; each CDR3 protein has one entry. The table records fewer than 900,000 distinct CDR3 sequences, around 48% of them present only once. The source is a woman in her sixties in good health. The chain employs TRBV7-3 and TRBJ2-1, with 10 nucleotides matching TRBD2. The sequenced sample consisted of blood. DNA of the CDR3: TGTGCCAGCAGCTTACAAGCGGGAGGGCCATGGTTCTTC. It translates to CASSLQAGGPWFF.